Listed below are T cell receptor beta chains from one sample, sequenced in a study of blood T cells in healthy people across ages. MiXCR was run by TCRdb on the 5' RACE reads, yielding one entry per CDR3 protein. Here the sample spans roughly 1,800,000 distinct CDR3 sequences, 49% being singletons. Source material: blood. The receptors here all came from a woman aged 40-49 years in good health. Both conserved end residues are part of each CDR3.

v_gene	j_gene	CDR3aa
TRBV6-5	TRBJ1-2	CASSPTAPYGYTF
TRBV27	TRBJ2-7	CASSLWGLSGVGVDEQYF
TRBV27	TRBJ2-7	CASGLAGEFYEQYF
TRBV6-5	TRBJ2-4	CASSSRTGGGWIAKNIQYF
TRBV28	-	CASRKRGYYEQYF
TRBV7-8	TRBJ2-1	CASTEGSGNEQFF
TRBV4-1	TRBJ2-3	CASSQVGSTLGDTQYF
TRBV20-1	TRBJ2-7	CSATGTGGPCEQYF
TRBV10-3	TRBJ2-7	CAIGRGSSYEQYF
TRBV5-1	TRBJ1-2	CASSPTERGNGYTF
TRBV20-1	TRBJ2-5	CRGGIGNEQYF
TRBV24-1	TRBJ2-5	CATSVRTGIGETQYF
TRBV7-2	TRBJ1-5	CASSFGIQSNQPQHF
TRBV28	TRBJ2-5	CASRTATETQYF
TRBV7-2	TRBJ2-1	CASSLKSLAGGSYNEQFF
TRBV28	TRBJ2-1	CASSFGQSNQFF